Sequencing of this T cell receptor (beta chain) was carried out in a study of OX40 agonist ivuxolimab in advanced cancers. About the research overall: Patients assigned to dose escalation were diagnosed with hepatocellular carcinoma, melanoma, renal cell or head and neck cancer.

The germline gives CDR1 SQVTM, CDR2 ANQGSEA. CDR3 length: 13 amino acids. V gave up 5 bases and J gave up 1 base; unmatched junction bases: 4. General study results and limits: It was not determined which antigens were specifically recognized by the peripheral T cells that had undergone clonal expansion. Averaging showed that CD8+ T cells had more expanded clones than CD4+ did.

On cycle 4 day 1 and cycle 7 day 1, as well as at baseline, blood was sampled. Measured with immunoSEQ multiplex PCR; TCRdb has only the in-frame clones, and not every one. The profile covers 100,000 or so clones, with around 91% appearing a single time and around 0.86% taken by the ten largest. Note on this clone: Its specificity is not known.

The TCR comes from an adult with an advanced solid tumor such as melanoma, head and neck, liver or kidney cancer. This chain links TRBV29-1 with TRBJ1-1; TRBD1 matches at 7 bases. The sample here was CD4+ or CD8+ T cells sorted from blood, taken in a trial of the OX40 agonist ivuxolimab. CDR3 region: CSVTGAQNTEAFF. The CDR3 nucleotides read TGCAGCGTTACAGGGGCTCAGAACACTGAAGCTTTCTTT.